This TCR beta chain was recovered during a study of blood T cell repertoires in COVID-19. Study overall: The United States, Italy and Spain were the sources of the acute and convalescent COVID-19 samples.

The repertoire was sequenced with immunoSEQ multiplex PCR; TCRdb's copy has only in-frame clones and lacks some. The sample includes about 83,000 clones, 86% seen only once; the top ten take under 8.5%. V lost 5 bases to trimming and J lost 3 bases; unmatched junction nucleotides: 7. Germline lookup yields CDR1 SEHNR and CDR2 FQNEAQ (reference sequence). The CDR3 spans 15 residues. The sample was peripheral blood. The V call is TRBV7-9, the J call TRBJ2-1; TRBD2 agrees at 7 bases. This TCR was sampled from a man aged 45 to 65 with active COVID-19. CDR3 sequence: CASSPTGGYYNEQFF. The CDR3 bases are TGTGCCAGCAGCCCGACCGGGGGGTACTACAATGAGCAGTTCTTC.